The 5 T cell receptor beta chains below come from one sample, sequenced in a study of T cell responses to AZD1222 COVID-19 vaccine. Repertoires were generated with immunoSEQ multiplex PCR, while TCRdb's copy carries only in-frame clones and drops some. This repertoire shows 95,000 to 150,000 clones, 87% found once; its top ten account for about 1.2%. The sample consisted of peripheral blood, taken on day 0 of AZD1222 vaccination. The receptors stem from an adult in good health.

The chain couples TRBV18 to TRBJ1-6; 10 bases are shared with TRBD1. Germline CDR1 KGHSH, CDR2 LQKENI. V shed 11 bases and J 7 bases; nucleotides not matched to a gene: 11. This CDR3 is 15 amino acids long. The CDR3 nucleotides read TGTGCCTGCCATCCCGGGACAGGGGAAAATTCACCCCTCCACTTT. It specifies CACHPGTGENSPLHF.

This sequence joins TRBV2 and TRBJ1-1; D is ambiguous. Germline CDR1 SNHLY, CDR2 FYNNEI. The length of the CDR3 is 12 residues. V was cut by 9 bases and J by 1 base, with 9 bases left in between. The CDR3 sequence: CASPAGNTEAFF. As DNA, the CDR3 is TGTGCCAGTCCAGCAGGGAACACTGAAGCTTTCTTT.

This clone occurred once. The rearrangement uses TRBV4-3 and TRBJ1-1; D gene unclear. Germline values: CDR1 LGHNA, CDR2 YSLEER. The CDR3 length is 14 residues. Deletions cut 2 bases from V and 1 base from J, with 8 bases between. The CDR3 is CASSQSVGNTEAFF. The CDR3 region has the DNA TGCGCCAGCAGCCAATCGGTAGGGAACACTGAAGCTTTCTTT.

The V call is TRBV20-1, the J call TRBJ1-4; 10 bases map to TRBD1. This CDR3 is 15 amino acids long. The germline CDR1 and CDR2 sequences are DFQATT and SNEGSKA (reference sequence). After removal of 5 bases from V and 8 bases from J, the junction contained 11 bases not matched to a gene. CDR3 protein: CSAGDPRTGGEKLFF. The CDR3 DNA reads as TGCAGTGCTGGTGACCCCAGGACAGGGGGAGAAAAACTGTTTTTT.

This chain links TRBV5-6 with TRBJ2-7; 7 positions agree with TRBD1. J was trimmed by 7 bases and V by 5 bases; bases with no gene match: 12. Germline CDR1 is SGHDT and CDR2 is YYEEEE. The CDR3 has 14 residues. CDR3 loop: CASRTTGQSLEQYF. The CDR3 coding sequence is TGTGCCAGCAGGACAACGGGACAGTCGTTAGAGCAGTACTTC.